This entry features one T cell receptor (beta chain) sequence. Its antigen is unidentified. This sample was included in a study of CD4 T cells in relation to SARS-CoV-2 and coronaviruses. Trimming left V 6 bases short and J 8 bases short, with 14 bases between. CDR1 is LNHDA, CDR2 SQIVND, per germline (reference sequence). The length of the CDR3 is 13 residues. Produced via immunoSEQ multiplex PCR; TCRdb's table is partial and in-frame only. The data hold about 26,000 clones, with over 60% observed a single time. The unexposed donors gave CD4+ T cells in about 2010-2019, prior to COVID-19. The cells were cultured for approximately ten days before CD4+ T cells were isolated.

The chain carries TRBV19 and TRBJ1-5; unclear D gene. This TCR was sampled from a human donor in good health. The source material was CD4+ T cells from PBMCs, cultured in vitro. CDR3 loop: CASSPQYREPQHF. CDR3 nucleotide sequence: TGTGCCAGTAGCCCACAATATCGGGAGCCCCAGCATTTT.